The 7 T cell receptor beta chains listed next were all sequenced from one sample in a study of tumor-infiltrating lymphocytes in primary liver carcinoma. Unsorted bulk tissue of about 20-30 mg yielded co-extracted RNA and DNA. Starting from around 510 ng of total RNA, TCR beta cDNA was produced with a primer in the constant region. ARM-PCR, slightly modified, supplied the TCR beta libraries through three nested multiplex PCR rounds. Researchers ran the first two PCR rounds for roughly 11 cycles each with TRBV1-TRBV30 forward primers and a C-beta reverse primer. Using its own MiXCR run on the multiplex PCR reads, TCRdb lists one record per CDR3 protein. Of approximately 100,000 distinct CDR3 sequences in the sample, around 66% were seen once. Material: liver tumor tissue from sampling region 2. As to subset: tumor region T2, inferior pole. The receptors originated from a woman in her sixties or seventies with primary liver carcinoma and hepatitis B virus infection.

This clonotype appeared a single time. The junction does not match germline at one end; this may be a read error. The chain couples TRBV29-1 to TRBJ2-1, with a weak D call TRBD2 (5 bases). CDR3 size: 14 residues. Germline loops: CDR1 SQVTM, CDR2 ANQGSEA. The CDR3 here is CSVHQIGWYNEQFF. In DNA form, the CDR3 reads TGTAGCGTTCATCAGATCGGGTGGTACAATGAGCAGTTCTTC.

This clonotype was seen more than once but under ten times. The junction shows a germline mismatch at one end, possibly a read error. DNA of the CDR3: TGTGTCAGCAGTTTATTGCAGAGCAATGAGCAGTTCTTC. Protein: CVSSLLQSNEQFF. The rearrangement links TRBV11-2 to TRBJ2-1; no clear D gene. CDR3 length: 13 amino acids. In germline, CDR1 is SGHAT, CDR2 FQNNGV.

This clonotype is categorized as medium-sized (0.01 to 0.1%). This chain connects TRBV11-3 to TRBJ1-4, with no clear D. CDR1 and CDR2 from the germline V gene are SGHNT and YENEEA. The V and J ends lost 4 bases and 13 bases respectively, with 10 bases between them. The CDR3 runs 11 residues. The CDR3 nucleotides read TGTGCCAGCAGCTGGAGCGAAGGACTGTTTTTT. Its protein product is CASSWSEGLFF. Using reference TRBV11-3 and TRBJ1-4 for the parts outside the CDR3, the full variable domain is EAGVVQSPRYKIIEKKQPVAFWCNPISGHNTLYWYLQNLGQGPELLIRYENEEAVDDSQLPKDRFSAERLKGVDSTLKIQPAELGDSAVYLCASSWSEGLFFGSGTQLSVL.

This clonotype was recorded many times. CDR3 sequence reads: CASLQTSGRGSSYNEQFF. The CDR3 nucleotides read TGTGCCAGTCTTCAGACTAGCGGGAGGGGGAGCTCCTACAATGAGCAGTTCTTC. V is TRBV28 and J is TRBJ2-1, with TRBD2 identical over 14 bases. The V and J ends lost 9 bases and 0 bases, in that order; junction bases with no gene match: 10. CDR3 length: 18 amino acids. The germline V gene encodes CDR1 MDHEN and CDR2 SYDVKM.

The V and J genes are TRBV6-8 and TRBJ2-2, with D perhaps TRBD1 or TRBD2 (6 bases each). The CDR3 contains 16 residues. V shed 4 bases and J shed 7 bases, with 19 bases lying between them. Germline V gene lookup returns CDR1 MNHGY and CDR2 SAAAGT. The CDR3 loop is CASSSPGWGAGGELFF. For the CDR3, the DNA is TGTGCCAGCAGTTCTCCGGGATGGGGGGCCGGCGGGGAGCTGTTTTTT.

This clonotype was counted only a few times. Since a much larger clone is just one base distant, this may be a read error. The chain is built from TRBV10-3 and TRBJ2-2; D is uncertain. The CDR3 spans 14 residues. Germline V lookup: CDR1 ENHRY, CDR2 SYGVKD. The CDR3 is CAVSGQDQTGELFF. CDR3 coding DNA: TGTGCCGTCAGTGGGCAGGATCAGACCGGGGAGCTGTTTTTT.

The chain carries TRBV7-2 and TRBJ2-2; 7 bases match TRBD2. The CDR3 has 13 amino acids. Per germline, CDR1 SGHTA and CDR2 FQGNSA. V was clipped by 5 bases and J by 9 bases; unmatched bases: 6. CDR3 coding DNA: TGTGCCAGCAGCCCCCCGGGGGGTAGGGAGCTGTTTTTT. Translating gives CASSPPGGRELFF.